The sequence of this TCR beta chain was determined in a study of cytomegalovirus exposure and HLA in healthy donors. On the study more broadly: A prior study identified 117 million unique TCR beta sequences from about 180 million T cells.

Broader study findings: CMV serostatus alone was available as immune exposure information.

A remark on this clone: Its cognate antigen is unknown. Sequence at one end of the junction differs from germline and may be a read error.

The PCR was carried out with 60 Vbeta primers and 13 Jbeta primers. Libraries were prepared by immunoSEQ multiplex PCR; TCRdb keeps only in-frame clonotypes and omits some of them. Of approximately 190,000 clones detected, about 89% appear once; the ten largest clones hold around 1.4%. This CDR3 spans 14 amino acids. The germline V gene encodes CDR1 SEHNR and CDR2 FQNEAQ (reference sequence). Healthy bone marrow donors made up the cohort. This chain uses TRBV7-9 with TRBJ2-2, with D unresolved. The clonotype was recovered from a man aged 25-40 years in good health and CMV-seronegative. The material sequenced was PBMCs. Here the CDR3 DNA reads TGTTCCAGCAGCTCACAGAAGTACACCGGGGAGCTGTTTTTT. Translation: CSSSSQKYTGELFF.